This T cell receptor (beta chain) was obtained from a study of blood T cell repertoires in COVID-19. Overall study: T cells, B-cell-depleted T cells, or PBMCs supplied cDNA or gDNA.

The germline V gene has CDR1 MDHEN and CDR2 SYDVKM. Trimming left V 6 bases short and J 6 bases short, with 15 bases between. The CDR3 runs to 15 residues. In the original processing: Nucleated cell number was recorded as an estimate derived from reference gene primer amplification. Assay: immunoSEQ multiplex PCR; the TCRdb copy retains only in-frame clones and omits some. That table furnishes V, J and clone size, whereas the DNA furnished D and trimming. The profile covers around 17,000 clones, with more than 70% appearing a single time and 10% to 15% taken by the ten largest. Source material: peripheral blood. The receptor comes from a human donor in a cohort sampled during active COVID-19. J is TRBJ1-6 and V is TRBV28; perhaps TRBD1 as D (6 bases). CDR3 region: CASSTGQNPNSPLHF. CDR3 nucleotide sequence: TGTGCCAGCAGCACCGGACAGAACCCTAATTCACCCCTCCACTTT.